This T cell receptor (beta chain) was recorded in a study of shared clonotypes between healthy human individuals. Using immunoSEQ multiplex PCR, the repertoire was profiled, and TCRdb retains in-frame clones only, with some absent. Of over 2 million clones detected, roughly 94% appear once; the ten largest clones hold 0.1% to 0.15%. This clone appeared once. CDR3 length: 12 amino acids. From germline, CDR1 is GTSNPN and CDR2 SVGIG (reference sequence). Trimming removed 5 bases from V and 7 bases from J, with 15 bases in between. Material for sequencing was naive CD4+ T cells sorted from blood. Subset indicated: CD45RA+ positively selected. The chain employs TRBV30 and TRBJ2-7; D might be TRBD1 (6 bases). The sequence came from a man aged 18 to 30 in good health. The CDR3, as DNA: TGTGCCTGGGGGCCTCAGGGGATGGAGCAGTACTTC. Protein: CAWGPQGMEQYF.